The 32 T cell receptor beta chains below all came from one sample that was sequenced in a study of cytomegalovirus exposure and HLA in healthy donors. PCR primers comprised 60 Vbeta and 13 Jbeta primers. Only in-frame clones appear in the TCRdb table, and some are missing; sequencing was by immunoSEQ multiplex PCR. Of about 55,000 clones detected, 65% to 85% appear once; the ten largest clones hold 1.6%. Sequenced: PBMCs. The receptors were gathered from a man between 25 and 39 years old in good health and CMV-seronegative.

The rearrangement uses TRBV6-5 and TRBJ2-7; D uncertain. Germline values: CDR1 MNHEY, CDR2 SVGAGI. V lost 2 bases to trimming and J lost 7 bases, with 12 bases between them. CDR3 length: 13 residues. The CDR3 nucleotides are TGTGCCAGCAGTTACGGCCCGGCAAGGGAGCAGTACGTC. Translation gives CASSYGPAREQYV.

The chain has TRBV10-1 and TRBJ2-5, with 8 nucleotides matching TRBD1. The assigned J gene may be wrong: the sequence end matches TRBJ2-7 better. Looked up from germline, CDR1 is WNHNN and CDR2 is SYGVQD (reference sequence). This CDR3 has 12 residues. CDR3 loop: CASSGDRGEQYF. CDR3 DNA sequence: TGCGCCAGCAGTGGAGACAGGGGCGAGCAGTACTTC.

V is TRBV6-1 and J is TRBJ2-7, with D possibly matching TRBD2 (6 bases). The CDR3 has 13 amino acids. With 1 base removed from V and 4 bases from J, the gap between germline ends came to 8 bases. Germline CDR1 and CDR2: MNHNS and SASEGT. In DNA form, the CDR3 reads TGTGCCAGCAGTGAAGTAGGGAGGTACGAGCAGTACTTC. Translated: CASSEVGRYEQYF.

The chain employs TRBV7-2 and TRBJ2-5; 7 bases line up with TRBD2. Looked up from germline, CDR1 is SGHTA and CDR2 is FQGNSA. The CDR3 consists of 14 residues. Unmatched junction bases numbered 6, after V lost 6 bases and J lost 2 bases. The CDR3 here is CASSKGGRQETQYF. The CDR3 coding sequence is TGTGCCAGCAGTAAGGGCGGGAGACAAGAGACCCAGTACTTC.

J is TRBJ1-2 and V is TRBV27; D call uncertain. The length of the CDR3 is 14 residues. The ends were cut back, 5 bases at V and 0 bases at J, with 10 bases in the middle. Per germline, CDR1 MNHEY and CDR2 SMNVEV (reference sequence). CDR3 protein: CASSATQANYGYTF. The CDR3 nucleotides read TGTGCCAGCAGTGCAACCCAGGCTAACTATGGCTACACCTTC.

The V and J genes are TRBV15 and TRBJ2-7, with TRBD1 as a possible D gene (5 bases). The CDR3 length is 14 residues. CDR1 LNHNV and CDR2 YYDKDF come from the germline V gene (reference sequence). The germline V and J ends were trimmed by 3 bases and 0 bases, with 9 bases remaining between them. The CDR3 loop reads CATSSRQTSYEQYV. CDR3 nucleotides: TGTGCCACCAGCAGTAGACAGACCTCCTACGAGCAGTACGTC.

V usage is TRBV5-1 and J usage is TRBJ1-1; possible D gene TRBD1, 6 bases. The V and J ends lost 3 bases and 3 bases respectively, with 18 bases between them. This CDR3 comprises 16 residues. Germline CDR1 is SGHRS and CDR2 is YFSETQ. Written as DNA, the CDR3 is TGCGCCAGCAGCTCGGGCGTCGACAGGAGAGACACTGAAGCTTTCTTT. Translating gives CASSSGVDRRDTEAFF. The whole variable domain, filled in from reference TRBV5-1 and TRBJ1-1, reads KAGVTQTPRYLIKTRGQQVTLSCSPISGHRSVSWYQQTPGQGLQFLFEYFSETQRNKGNFPGRFSGRQFSNSRSEMNVSTLELGDSALYLCASSSGVDRRDTEAFFGQGTRLTVV.

The chain is built from TRBV7-3 and TRBJ2-5, with 7 bases lining up with TRBD1. There are 15 residues in the CDR3. Germline V gives CDR1 SGHTA, CDR2 FQGTGA. V lost 5 bases to trimming and J lost 3 bases; unmatched junction nucleotides: 9. CDR3 sequence reads: CASSISSGQKETQYF. CDR3 in DNA: TGTGCCAGCAGCATTTCATCGGGACAGAAAGAGACCCAGTACTTC. The variable domain in full, completed from reference TRBV7-3 and TRBJ2-5, reads GAGVSQTPSNKVTEKGKYVELRCDPISGHTALYWYRQSLGQGPEFLIYFQGTGAADDSGLPNDRFFAVRPEGSVSTLKIQRTERGDSAVYLCASSISSGQKETQYFGPGTRLLVL.

This chain connects TRBV27 to TRBJ1-5; D is undetermined. CDR1 is MNHEY, CDR2 SMNVEV, per germline (reference sequence). V lost 2 bases, J lost 6 bases, and 14 bases lay in between. The CDR3 extends over 15 amino acids. The CDR3 reads CASSLNPGMGQPQHF. The CDR3 DNA reads as TGTGCCAGCAGTTTAAATCCGGGGATGGGTCAGCCCCAGCATTTT.

J is TRBJ2-7 and V is TRBV19, with 8 bases aligning to TRBD2. The CDR3 has 10 amino acids. From germline, CDR1 is LNHDA and CDR2 SQIVND (reference sequence). Germline trimming cut 11 bases from V and 3 bases from J; bases unmatched to any gene: 0. CDR3 residues: CARGGYEQYF. CDR3 nucleotide sequence: TGTGCCCGGGGGGGCTACGAGCAGTACTTC.

In DNA form, the CDR3 reads TGCAGCGCTGGTGGCCTTCGACTAGCGGGAGAGGACGAGCAGTACTTC. Translating it yields CSAGGLRLAGEDEQYF. This chain joins TRBV29-1 and TRBJ2-5; the match to TRBD2 covers 12 bases. The better agreement between TRBJ2-7 and the DNA end casts doubt on the J call. The CDR3 has 16 residues. Looked up from germline, CDR1 is SQVTM and CDR2 is ANQGSEA.

This clone has only a few counts. The chain couples TRBV4-3 to TRBJ2-5; D may be TRBD2 (6 bases). V shed 0 bases and J shed 5 bases, with 13 bases lying between them. This CDR3 is 15 amino acids long. Germline lookup yields CDR1 LGHNA and CDR2 YSLEER. The CDR3 DNA follows: TGCGCCAGCAGCCAAGATATCGGGGGTTGGGAGACCCAGTACTTC. It yields the protein CASSQDIGGWETQYF.

The genes are TRBV4-1 and TRBJ2-7, with D maybe TRBD2 (6 bases). V lost 0 bases and J 3 bases, leaving 27 bases between the germline ends. From germline, CDR1 is MGHRA and CDR2 YSYEKL. The CDR3 sequence is 20 residues long. The chain's CDR3 is CASSQDPRGTAYSSIYEQYF. In DNA form, the CDR3 reads TGCGCCAGCAGCCAAGACCCTCGGGGGACTGCTTACTCGAGTATCTACGAGCAGTACTTC.

The rearrangement uses TRBV9 and TRBJ2-3; possible D gene TRBD1, 5 bases. This CDR3 has 15 residues. Trimming pared 0 bases from V and 2 bases from J, leaving 10 bases between. Germline assignment: CDR1 SGDLS and CDR2 YYNGEE. The CDR3 DNA reads TGTGCCAGCAGCGTAGCAGGGTACCACACAGATACGCAGTATTTT. Its protein is CASSVAGYHTDTQYF.

The V and J genes are TRBV6-4 and TRBJ2-2; D not resolved. V was clipped by 4 bases and J by 1 base, with 7 bases between them. This CDR3 region has 14 residues. Germline CDR1 is MRHNA and CDR2 is SNTAGT. DNA for the CDR3: TGTGCCAGCAGTGTGCTAGAGAACACCGGGGAGCTGTTTTTT. This translates into CASSVLENTGELFF.

This sequence joins TRBV18 and TRBJ1-3; D is uncertain. The germline V and J ends were trimmed by 2 bases and 2 bases, with 4 bases remaining between them. The CDR3 extends over 13 amino acids. The V gene's germline CDR1 is KGHSH and CDR2 LQKENI. Written as DNA, the CDR3 is TGTGCCAGCTCACCAGGGCCTGGAAACACCATATATTTT. Its translation: CASSPGPGNTIYF.

In the case of this clone: Other DNA variants within this sample encode the same CDR3. The chain carries TRBV18 and TRBJ1-1, with D unresolved. V shed 3 bases and J shed 1 base, with 12 bases lying between them. The germline V gene encodes CDR1 KGHSH and CDR2 LQKENI. The CDR3 has 15 amino acids. CDR3 in DNA: TGTGCCAGCTCACCCCCGCGACTAGGGAACACTGAAGCTTTCTTT. It encodes CASSPPRLGNTEAFF.

The CDR3 DNA reads TGTGCCAGCAGCTCGGACAGGGGGCGTCGCTCACCCCTCCACTTT. Residues: CASSSDRGRRSPLHF. The chain employs TRBV5-6 and TRBJ1-6; 11 positions agree with TRBD1. The CDR3 length is 15 residues. Germline assignment: CDR1 SGHDT and CDR2 YYEEEE. Trimming at V came to 3 bases and at J to 10 bases, leaving 6 bases not matched to a gene. The variable domain in full, with the rest retrieved from reference TRBV5-6 and TRBJ1-6, is DAGVTQSPTHLIKTRGQQVTLRCSPKSGHDTVSWYQQALGQGPQFIFQYYEEEERQRGNFPDRFSGHQFPNYSSELNVNALLLGDSALYLCASSSDRGRRSPLHFGNGTRLTVT.

The chain recombines TRBV7-2 with TRBJ1-5; 7 bases are shared with TRBD1. CDR3 length: 15 residues. The V and J ends lost 5 bases and 3 bases, in that order; junction bases with no gene match: 7. Germline V gives CDR1 SGHTA, CDR2 FQGNSA. The CDR3 sequence is CASSPIQGVNQPQHF. Here the CDR3 DNA reads TGTGCCAGCAGCCCTATTCAGGGGGTCAATCAGCCCCAGCATTTT.

The V gene is TRBV28, the J gene TRBJ1-1, with D unclear. V dropped 3 bases and J dropped 0 bases, with 14 bases sitting between them. Germline CDR1 and CDR2: MDHEN and SYDVKM. The CDR3 consists of 16 residues. In DNA form, the CDR3 reads TGTGCCAGCAGTTTTTCATATGGGCTCATGAACACTGAAGCTTTCTTT. It translates to CASSFSYGLMNTEAFF. The variable domain in full, with the rest retrieved from reference TRBV28 and TRBJ1-1, is DVKVTQSSRYLVKRTGEKVFLECVQDMDHENMFWYRQDPGLGLRLIYFSYDVKMKEKGDIPEGYSVSREKKERFSLILESASTNQTSMYLCASSFSYGLMNTEAFFGQGTRLTVV.

The chain uses TRBV28 and TRBJ2-7; D ambiguous. Germline assignment: CDR1 MDHEN and CDR2 SYDVKM. The V end was cut by 5 bases, the J end by 9 bases, with 11 bases between. The length of the CDR3 is 11 residues. In DNA, the CDR3 is TGTGCCAGCAGTCTGCACGGTGTGCAGTACTTC. It translates to CASSLHGVQYF.

In this sample, this clone turned up once. The genes are TRBV29-1 and TRBJ1-1; 9 bases match TRBD1. CDR3 size: 13 residues. The V gene's germline CDR1 is SQVTM and CDR2 ANQGSEA. V lost 7 bases and J lost 1; bases outside the gene matches: 4. The CDR3 DNA reads as TGCAGCGCCTGGGACAGGGAGAACACTGAAGCTTTCTTT. Its translation is CSAWDRENTEAFF. The whole variable domain, remainder taken from reference TRBV29-1 and TRBJ1-1, is SAVISQKPSRDICQRGTSLTIQCQVDSQVTMMFWYRQQPGQSLTLIATANQGSEATYESGFVIDKFPISRPNLTFSTLTVSNMSPEDSSIYLCSAWDRENTEAFFGQGTRLTVV.

This chain links TRBV19 with TRBJ2-1; the match to TRBD2 covers 7 bases. Per the germline V gene, CDR1 is LNHDA and CDR2 is SQIVND (reference sequence). This CDR3 is built from 23 residues. V shed 2 bases, J shed 8 bases, and the junction held 33 bases outside the gene matches. In DNA form, the CDR3 reads TGTGCCAGTAGTATAAGCTGGCGGGAGTTGTCAATGACGAATTCAATGAGGGACGATGAGCAGTTCTTC. Its translation: CASSISWRELSMTNSMRDDEQFF.

The chain combines TRBV4-2 with TRBJ2-7; D may be TRBD2 (6 bases). CDR1 and CDR2 from the germline V gene are LGHNA and YNFKEQ. This CDR3 has 17 amino acids. V dropped 2 bases and J dropped 1 base, with 18 bases sitting between them. The CDR3 DNA is TGTGCCAGCAGCCAAAGGGGCCGGGACTGGGGATCCTACGAGCAGTACTTC. Its translation is CASSQRGRDWGSYEQYF.

The chain carries TRBV12-5 and TRBJ2-5, with 13 nucleotides matching TRBD2. Looked up from germline, CDR1 is LGHNT and CDR2 is FRNRAP. V lost 3 bases and J lost 4; bases outside the gene matches: 2. The CDR3 runs 15 residues. CDR3 sequence (DNA): TGTGCTAGTGGTTTACTAGCGGGAGGGCCAGAGACCCAGTACTTC. Residues: CASGLLAGGPETQYF.

The gene calls are TRBV27 and TRBJ2-2; TRBD1 agrees at 7 bases. The germline V gene encodes CDR1 MNHEY and CDR2 SMNVEV (reference sequence). The CDR3 consists of 15 residues. The trim removed 4 bases at V and 7 bases at J, leaving 9 bases unmatched. As DNA, the CDR3 is TGTGCCAGCAGTTCCCGGGACAGTTTTATCGGGGAGCTGTTTTTT. This translates into CASSSRDSFIGELFF.

This clone was observed a single time. This chain uses TRBV28 with TRBJ1-1; 7 bases line up with TRBD1. This CDR3 has 15 amino acids. V lost 2 bases and J lost 1; bases outside the gene matches: 4. Germline V gene data show CDR1 as MDHEN and CDR2 as SYDVKM. CDR3 region: CASSLAAGGNTEAFF. CDR3 bases: TGTGCCAGCAGTTTAGCGGCAGGGGGGAACACTGAAGCTTTCTTT.

This chain links TRBV6-4 with TRBJ2-7, with 9 bases matching TRBD1. Germline loops: CDR1 MRHNA, CDR2 SNTAGT. The V gene end was trimmed by 5 bases and the J gene end by 7 bases; junction bases not matched to a gene: 15. This CDR3 is built from 16 residues. The CDR3 sequence is CASSLRQGVHFREQYF. In nucleotides, the CDR3 is TGTGCCAGCAGTCTCAGACAGGGGGTCCACTTTCGTGAGCAGTACTTC.

The gene calls are TRBV4-2 and TRBJ2-2; 8 bases map to TRBD1. CDR1 and CDR2 from the germline V gene are LGHNA and YNFKEQ. With 0 bases clipped from V and 3 bases from J, the junction kept 6 bases outside the gene matches. This CDR3 has 17 amino acids. The CDR3 loop reads CASSQEAQGAYTGELFF. In DNA form, the CDR3 reads TGTGCCAGCAGCCAAGAGGCCCAGGGGGCGTACACCGGGGAGCTGTTTTTT.

The V call is TRBV30, the J call TRBJ2-3, with 11 bases fitting TRBD1. This CDR3 contains 18 residues. Per the germline V gene, CDR1 is GTSNPN and CDR2 is SVGIG (reference sequence). With V trimmed by 4 bases and J by 4 bases, 16 bases remained unmatched. Here the CDR3 DNA reads TGTGCCTGGACCAAACCTGGGACAGGGGGAATAAGCGCAGATACGCAGTATTTT. This translates into CAWTKPGTGGISADTQYF.

This chain links TRBV7-9 with TRBJ1-2; the D gene is possibly TRBD1 (6 bases). CDR1 and CDR2 from the germline V gene are SEHNR and FQNEAQ (reference sequence). Between the trimmed V and J ends, which lost 2 bases and 2 bases, there was a span of 9 bases. This CDR3 is built from 14 residues. The CDR3, as DNA: TGTGCCAGCAGCTTATCAGGGGCGAACTATGGCTACACCTTC. The encoded protein is CASSLSGANYGYTF.

The rearrangement joins TRBV6-5 to TRBJ2-2, with TRBD2 identical over 8 bases. Losses at the gene ends were 4 bases for V and 1 base for J; bases not matched to a gene: 5. This CDR3 spans 16 amino acids. Per the germline V gene, CDR1 is MNHEY and CDR2 is SVGAGI. The CDR3: CASSSMAGGNTGELFF. The CDR3 coding sequence is TGTGCCAGCAGTTCAATGGCGGGGGGGAACACCGGGGAGCTGTTTTTT.